The next 30 T cell receptor beta chains were all read from a single sample in a study of cytomegalovirus exposure and HLA in healthy donors. A multiplex PCR was run with 60 Vbeta primers and 13 Jbeta primers. Data came from immunoSEQ multiplex PCR; TCRdb stores just in-frame clones and leaves some out. The repertoire has under 90,000 clones, 70% to 85% of them found once; the top ten carry more than 7%. The sequencing input was PBMCs. The receptors come from a woman between 40 and 50 years old in good health and CMV-seronegative.

V and J are TRBV28 and TRBJ1-2; D is unresolved. Between the trimmed V and J ends, which lost 4 bases and 5 bases, there was a span of 8 bases. The CDR3 length is 12 residues. Germline CDR1 MDHEN, CDR2 SYDVKM. CDR3 amino acids: CASSSPMYGYTF. As DNA, the CDR3 is TGTGCCAGCAGTTCCCCAATGTATGGCTACACCTTC.

As for this clone: The sample contains more than one DNA sequence encoding this CDR3. The J gene is TRBJ1-5, the V gene TRBV5-1; 7 positions agree with TRBD1. This CDR3 has 14 residues. J gave up 5 bases and V 0 bases, and 2 bases lay outside the gene matches. Germline-derived CDR1 and CDR2 are SGHRS and YFSETQ. The CDR3 is CASSLGQGDQPQHF. DNA for the CDR3: TGCGCCAGCAGCTTGGGACAGGGCGATCAGCCCCAGCATTTT.

In this sample, this clone turned up a few times. The chain couples TRBV28 to TRBJ1-6; D might be TRBD1 (6 bases). Germline assignment: CDR1 MDHEN and CDR2 SYDVKM. V dropped 6 bases and J dropped 9 bases, with 9 bases sitting between them. The CDR3 extends over 12 amino acids. The CDR3 protein is CASSGQFSPLHF. In DNA, the CDR3 is TGTGCCAGCAGCGGACAGTTTTCACCCCTCCACTTT.

The rearrangement uses TRBV9 and TRBJ2-2; TRBD2 aligns across 10 bases. V lost 1 base, J lost 11 bases, and 5 bases stayed unmatched. This CDR3 spans 14 amino acids. The germline V gene has CDR1 SGDLS and CDR2 YYNGEE. This chain's CDR3 is CASSVRRTSGELFF. The CDR3 bases are TGTGCCAGCAGCGTAAGGAGGACTAGCGGTGAGCTGTTTTTT.

CDR3 amino acids: CASRLNPNQPQHF. In nucleotides, the CDR3 is TGCGCCAGCAGACTCAACCCTAATCAGCCCCAGCATTTT. V and J are TRBV4-1 and TRBJ1-5, with D uncertain. With 6 bases removed from V and 4 bases from J, the gap between germline ends came to 10 bases. Germline V gene lookup returns CDR1 MGHRA and CDR2 YSYEKL. The CDR3 totals 13 residues.

The CDR3 coding sequence is TGTGCCAGCAGTTCCGGGGACAGGGGGGTGACTGAAGCTTTCTTT. Protein product: CASSSGDRGVTEAFF. V is TRBV6-6 and J is TRBJ1-1; TRBD1 matches at 11 bases. CDR3 length: 15 amino acids. Germline values: CDR1 MNHNY, CDR2 SVGAGI (reference sequence). V was clipped by 4 bases and J by 5 bases; unmatched bases: 6.

V usage is TRBV2 and J usage is TRBJ1-2, with TRBD1 matching 9 bases. Germline values: CDR1 SNHLY, CDR2 FYNNEI. CDR3 length: 14 residues. The J segment lost 8 bases and the V segment lost 9 bases, leaving 13 bases of the junction unmatched. The CDR3 loop reads CASKPGQGAGGYTF. The CDR3 nucleotides are TGTGCCAGTAAGCCGGGACAGGGCGCGGGAGGCTACACCTTC.

The rearrangement joins TRBV27 to TRBJ1-2, with 7 bases lining up with TRBD1. CDR1 and CDR2 (germline): MNHEY, SMNVEV (reference sequence). The length of the CDR3 is 13 residues. The J segment lost 7 bases and the V segment lost 5 bases, leaving 7 bases of the junction unmatched. The CDR3 sequence: CASSLQGTSGYTF. The CDR3 DNA reads TGTGCCAGCAGTCTACAGGGGACCAGTGGCTACACCTTC.

The gene calls are TRBV15 and TRBJ2-3; 10 bases map to TRBD2. The CDR3 is made up of 19 amino acids. CDR1 and CDR2 (germline): LNHNV, YYDKDF (reference sequence). Trimming at V came to 1 base and at J to 3 bases, leaving 13 bases not matched to a gene. DNA for the CDR3: TGTGCCACCAGCAGAGGATTTGGACCTAGCGGGGGAGAAACAGATACGCAGTATTTT. It codes for CATSRGFGPSGGETDTQYF.

V usage is TRBV10-2 and J usage is TRBJ1-4; 9 nucleotides line up with TRBD1. J gave up 8 bases and V 3 bases, and 10 bases lay outside the gene matches. The germline gives CDR1 WSHSY, CDR2 SAAADI. The CDR3 totals 16 residues. The CDR3 here is CASSDPNRDRAEKLFF. Here the CDR3 DNA reads TGCGCCAGCAGTGATCCCAACCGGGACAGGGCCGAAAAACTGTTTTTT.

This chain links TRBV6-1 with TRBJ2-7; 8 bases match TRBD1. J gave up 2 bases and V 6 bases, and 9 bases lay outside the gene matches. The CDR3 spans 15 residues. Germline-derived CDR1 and CDR2 are MNHNS and SASEGT. In nucleotides, the CDR3 is TGTGCCAGCAGGGCCCTTGGACAGGGTCCCTACGAGCAGTACTTC. It translates to CASRALGQGPYEQYF.

The CDR3 spells CASSDQGAQGYTF. The CDR3 DNA sequence: TGCGCCAGCAGTGATCAGGGGGCTCAAGGCTACACCTTC. The rearrangement joins TRBV10-2 to TRBJ1-2; 8 bases agree with TRBD1. After removal of 3 bases from V and 8 bases from J, the junction contained 5 bases not matched to a gene. This CDR3 has 13 residues. From germline, CDR1 is WSHSY and CDR2 SAAADI.

The chain recombines TRBV30 with TRBJ1-2, with 7 bases identical to TRBD1. V gave up 2 bases and J gave up 4 bases; unmatched junction bases: 7. From germline, CDR1 is GTSNPN and CDR2 SVGIG (reference sequence). The CDR3 length is 14 residues. The CDR3 spells CAWSPGTEIYGYTF. The DNA for the CDR3 is TGTGCCTGGAGTCCCGGGACAGAGATCTATGGCTACACCTTC.

This clone occurred a few times. This rearrangement joins TRBV5-1 to TRBJ1-1; D is unresolved. The CDR3 is 14 residues long. The V gene lost 0 bases and the J gene lost 1 base, with 7 bases spanning the gap. The V gene's germline CDR1 is SGHRS and CDR2 YFSETQ. CDR3 coding DNA: TGCGCCAGCAGCTTGGTTTTAGCGAACACTGAAGCTTTCTTT. It yields the protein CASSLVLANTEAFF.

The genes are TRBV2 and TRBJ2-3; possibly TRBD2 for D (6 bases). Germline lookup yields CDR1 SNHLY and CDR2 FYNNEI. V dropped 3 bases and J dropped 1 base, with 11 bases sitting between them. The CDR3 loop spans 15 amino acids. CDR3 region: CASSDGGGGTDTQYF. CDR3 nucleotide sequence: TGTGCCAGCAGTGACGGGGGAGGAGGCACAGATACGCAGTATTTT.

J is TRBJ2-2 and V is TRBV7-3; D is perhaps TRBD1 (5 bases). The V end was cut by 2 bases, the J end by 4 bases, with 11 bases between. This CDR3 has 15 amino acids. From germline, CDR1 is SGHTA and CDR2 FQGTGA. The DNA of the CDR3 is TGTGCCAGCAGCTTAGTCGACAGAGGCACCGGGGAGCTGTTTTTT. It translates to CASSLVDRGTGELFF.

The chain has TRBV29-1 and TRBJ2-4; tentatively, D is TRBD1 (5 bases). CDR1 and CDR2 from the germline V gene are SQVTM and ANQGSEA. Trimming removed 4 bases at V and 1 base at J, with 8 bases between. The CDR3 is 13 residues long. Here the CDR3 reads CSVGGRAKNIQYF. CDR3 in DNA: TGCAGCGTTGGGGGCAGGGCCAAAAACATTCAGTACTTC.

The J gene is TRBJ2-1, the V gene TRBV7-2; 10 bases map to TRBD2. J was trimmed by 6 bases and V by 5 bases; bases with no gene match: 7. Germline CDR1 SGHTA, CDR2 FQGNSA. The CDR3 totals 15 residues. The CDR3 nucleotides read TGTGCCAGCAGCCTCCAGCGGGAGGGCCCCAATGAGCAGTTCTTC. It is translated as CASSLQREGPNEQFF.

This clone has a handful of counts. The chain carries TRBV2 and TRBJ1-6; 7 nucleotides align to TRBD1. With V trimmed by 1 base and J by 8 bases, 2 bases remained unmatched. CDR3 length: 14 residues. The germline CDR1 and CDR2 sequences are SNHLY and FYNNEI. The CDR3 loop reads CASSEDRGYSPLHF. The CDR3 coding sequence is TGTGCCAGCAGTGAAGACAGGGGTTATTCACCCCTCCACTTT. The full variable domain, its missing parts supplied by reference TRBV2 and TRBJ1-6, is EPEVTQTPSHQVTQMGQEVILRCVPISNHLYFYWYRQILGQKVEFLVSFYNNEISEKSEIFDDQFSVERPDGSNFTLKIRSTKLEDSAMYFCASSEDRGYSPLHFGNGTRLTVT.

The CDR3 nucleotides read TGTGCCAGCAGCTTAAGGGGCTGGAGCTCCTACGAGCAGTACTTC. Encoded protein: CASSLRGWSSYEQYF. The chain uses TRBV7-2 and TRBJ2-7; a possible D gene is TRBD1 (5 bases). V was clipped by 2 bases and J by 0 bases, with 11 bases between them. CDR1 is SGHTA, CDR2 FQGNSA, per germline. The CDR3 extends over 15 amino acids.

The V gene is TRBV7-8, the J gene TRBJ1-1, with a weak D call TRBD1 (5 bases). This CDR3 comprises 16 residues. The germline gives CDR1 SGHVS, CDR2 FQNEAQ. V was pared by 6 bases and J by 6 bases, with 23 bases between. The CDR3 DNA reads as TGTGCCAGCAGTGTCGTCGGGGGGGGTTCTCAGTCTGAAGCTTTCTTT. Protein: CASSVVGGGSQSEAFF.

The genes are TRBV4-3 and TRBJ2-6, with D tentatively TRBD1 (6 bases). This CDR3 has 16 amino acids. Between the trimmed V and J ends, which lost 0 bases and 2 bases, there was a span of 8 bases. The V gene's germline CDR1 is LGHNA and CDR2 YSLEER. CDR3 DNA: TGCGCCAGCAGCCAAGATTACAGGGCTGGGGCCAACGTCCTGACTTTC. Protein sequence: CASSQDYRAGANVLTF.

This chain uses TRBV7-3 with TRBJ2-7, with D possibly matching TRBD2 (5 bases). The CDR3 is 13 residues long. V lost 3 bases, J lost 4 bases, and 10 bases lay in between. Germline CDR1 is SGHTA and CDR2 is FQGTGA. CDR3 loop: CASSFGGGYEQYF. Written as DNA, the CDR3 is TGTGCCAGCAGCTTTGGAGGCGGATACGAGCAGTACTTC. The full variable domain, its missing parts supplied by reference TRBV7-3 and TRBJ2-7, is GAGVSQTPSNKVTEKGKYVELRCDPISGHTALYWYRQSLGQGPEFLIYFQGTGAADDSGLPNDRFFAVRPEGSVSTLKIQRTERGDSAVYLCASSFGGGYEQYFGPGTRLTVT.

This clone was seen a few times. The V call is TRBV15, the J call TRBJ1-1, with D uncertain. This CDR3 contains 16 residues. The germline V gene has CDR1 LNHNV and CDR2 YYDKDF (reference sequence). V lost 0 bases and J 4 bases, leaving 15 bases between the germline ends. CDR3 bases: TGTGCCACCAGCAGAGAGTATACGGGTTTGCGCACTGAAGCTTTCTTT. Its protein is CATSREYTGLRTEAFF.

The rearrangement uses TRBV13 and TRBJ2-7; D may be TRBD1 (5 bases). Trimming left V 1 base short and J 2 bases short, with 9 bases between. Per germline, CDR1 PRHDT and CDR2 FYEKMQ (reference sequence). The CDR3 length is 14 residues. The CDR3 reads CASSLDRRAYEQYF. CDR3 sequence (DNA): TGTGCCAGCAGCTTAGACAGGCGAGCCTACGAGCAGTACTTC.

The chain has TRBV28 and TRBJ1-1; 9 bases fit TRBD1. CDR1 and CDR2 from the germline V gene are MDHEN and SYDVKM. There are 13 residues in the CDR3. With 6 bases clipped from V and 6 bases from J, the junction kept 5 bases outside the gene matches. Here the CDR3 reads CASSPGQGSEAFF. The CDR3 DNA reads TGTGCCAGCAGCCCCGGACAGGGGTCTGAAGCTTTCTTT.

The chain couples TRBV5-1 to TRBJ2-3; D is ambiguous. In germline, CDR1 is SGHRS, CDR2 YFSETQ. Trimming left V 2 bases short and J 2 bases short, with 9 bases between. The CDR3 sequence is 14 residues long. The chain's CDR3 is CASSFYRNTDTQYF. The CDR3 DNA reads TGCGCCAGCAGCTTCTACAGAAACACAGATACGCAGTATTTT.

The J gene is TRBJ1-1, the V gene TRBV7-9, with D possibly being TRBD1 (5 bases). The V gene lost 8 bases and the J gene lost 0 bases, with 13 bases spanning the gap. Germline V CDR1 and CDR2: SEHNR, FQNEAQ (reference sequence). This CDR3 has 14 amino acids. CDR3 amino acids: CASRKGRLNTEAFF. CDR3 DNA: TGTGCCAGCCGCAAGGGGCGGTTGAACACTGAAGCTTTCTTT. The full variable domain, rest sourced from reference TRBV7-9 and TRBJ1-1, is DTGVSQNPRHKITKRGQNVTFRCDPISEHNRLYWYRQTLGQGPEFLTYFQNEAQLEKSRLLSDRFSAERPKGSFSTLEIQRTEQGDSAMYLCASRKGRLNTEAFFGQGTRLTVV.

This sequence joins TRBV15 and TRBJ1-1; D gene ambiguous. The CDR3 totals 14 residues. Per the germline V gene, CDR1 is LNHNV and CDR2 is YYDKDF (reference sequence). V lost 3 bases and J 0 bases, leaving 8 bases between the germline ends. This chain's CDR3 is CATSSGGLNTEAFF. The CDR3 bases are TGTGCCACCAGCAGTGGAGGTTTGAACACTGAAGCTTTCTTT.

V is TRBV6-6 and J is TRBJ2-2; D may be TRBD1 (5 bases). V was trimmed by 2 bases and J by 0 bases, leaving 7 bases between them. CDR1 and CDR2 (germline): MNHNY, SVGAGI (reference sequence). This CDR3 is 15 amino acids long. The CDR3 loop reads CASSYVRANTGELFF. In DNA form, the CDR3 reads TGTGCCAGCAGTTACGTCAGGGCGAACACCGGGGAGCTGTTTTTT.